These T cell receptor beta chains were read from a single sample in a study of cytomegalovirus exposure and HLA in healthy donors. Sequencing used immunoSEQ multiplex PCR; TCRdb keeps in-frame clones, though not all of them. Found here are about 150,000 clones, approximately 82% of them singletons; the top ten hold 5% to 7.5%. Source material: PBMCs. The receptor set was obtained from a woman in her forties or fifties in good health and CMV-seropositive. Both conserved end residues are part of each CDR3. The D gene is left open where the match is weak. Some rows have no size entry. The others give once, few or many, or a class for an expanded clone.

d_gene: .; j_gene: TRBJ1-5; v_gene: TRBV6-1; abundance: .; CDR3nt: TGTGCCAGCAGTGAACGGGGCAATCAGCCCCAGCATTTT; CDR3aa: CASSERGNQPQHF
d_gene: .; j_gene: TRBJ1-2; v_gene: TRBV30; abundance: .; CDR3nt: TGTGCCTGGACTACCGTTGGGGGGGACTATGGCTACACCTTC; CDR3aa: CAWTTVGGDYGYTF
d_gene: .; j_gene: TRBJ2-7; v_gene: TRBV27; abundance: .; CDR3nt: TGTGCCAGCAGCCGGAGACCCGGACAGTACACTACCTACGAGCAGTACTTC; CDR3aa: CASSRRPGQYTTYEQYF
d_gene: .; j_gene: TRBJ1-4; v_gene: TRBV13; abundance: .; CDR3nt: TGTGCCAGCAGCTTAGGGGTTCTTACAGGGCACAATGAAAAACTGTTTTTT; CDR3aa: CASSLGVLTGHNEKLFF
d_gene: TRBD2; j_gene: TRBJ2-7; v_gene: TRBV7-9; abundance: once; CDR3nt: TGTGCCAGCAGCCCAAGGGACTACTACGAGCAGTACTTC; CDR3aa: CASSPRDYYEQYF
d_gene: .; j_gene: TRBJ1-5; v_gene: TRBV6-5; abundance: once; CDR3nt: TGTGCCAGCAGACTTTCCCCGAATCAGCCCCAGCATTTT; CDR3aa: CASRLSPNQPQHF
d_gene: .; j_gene: TRBJ1-6; v_gene: TRBV7-9; abundance: few; CDR3nt: TGTGCCAGCAGCTTGGACAGCGAATTCCCACCCCTCCACTTT; CDR3aa: CASSLDSEFPPLHF
d_gene: .; j_gene: TRBJ1-1; v_gene: TRBV21-1; abundance: .; CDR3nt: TGTGCCAGCACCGTTTGGAGCAGGGGAGCTTTCTTT; CDR3aa: CASTVWSRGAFF
d_gene: .; j_gene: TRBJ1-5; v_gene: TRBV6-6; abundance: .; CDR3nt: TGTGCCAGCAGTTCTTCAGGGTTCGGCAATCAGCCCCAGCATTTT; CDR3aa: CASSSSGFGNQPQHF
d_gene: .; j_gene: TRBJ1-4; v_gene: TRBV14; abundance: .; CDR3nt: TGTGCCAGCAGCCAAGATAACCCGACAGAGAAACTGTTTTTT; CDR3aa: CASSQDNPTEKLFF
d_gene: .; j_gene: TRBJ2-7; v_gene: TRBV2; abundance: .; CDR3nt: TGTGCCAGCAGTGGACTAGTTACCGAGCAGTACTTC; CDR3aa: CASSGLVTEQYF
d_gene: .; j_gene: TRBJ1-5; v_gene: TRBV6-1; abundance: .; CDR3nt: TGTGCCAGCATGGGGGGCGGGGGTAACAATCAGCCCCAGCATTTT; CDR3aa: CASMGGGGNNQPQHF
d_gene: .; j_gene: TRBJ1-1; v_gene: TRBV4-3; abundance: .; CDR3nt: TGCGCCAGCAGCCAAGATCGAGGACGGGACATAGCTTTCTTT; CDR3aa: CASSQDRGRDIAFF
d_gene: TRBD2; j_gene: TRBJ2-1; v_gene: TRBV11-2; abundance: .; CDR3nt: TGTGCCAGCAGCTTAGGTCGACTAGCGGACCGACAGTTCTTC; CDR3aa: CASSLGRLADRQFF
d_gene: .; j_gene: TRBJ1-2; v_gene: TRBV6-5; abundance: .; CDR3nt: TGTGCCAGCAGTTACGGACGGGGGTGGGTCTATGGCTACACCTTC; CDR3aa: CASSYGRGWVYGYTF
d_gene: .; j_gene: TRBJ2-1; v_gene: TRBV5-1; abundance: .; CDR3nt: TGCGCCAGCAGCTCTTTTTCTACCTACTCCTACAATGAGCAGTTCTTC; CDR3aa: CASSSFSTYSYNEQFF
d_gene: .; j_gene: TRBJ1-1; v_gene: TRBV5-1; abundance: .; CDR3nt: TGCGCCAGCAGCTTGCAGGGGATGAACACTGAAGCTTTCTTT; CDR3aa: CASSLQGMNTEAFF
d_gene: TRBD1; j_gene: TRBJ1-2; v_gene: TRBV10-2; abundance: .; CDR3nt: TGCGCCAGCAGTGGATCCGGGACAGGGGGCAATGGCTACACCTTC; CDR3aa: CASSGSGTGGNGYTF
d_gene: TRBD2; j_gene: TRBJ2-3; v_gene: TRBV13; abundance: once; CDR3nt: TGTGCCAGCAGCTTAGCGGGGGGTGGAGATACGCAGTATTTT; CDR3aa: CASSLAGGGDTQYF